This T cell receptor (beta chain) was sequenced for a study of blood T cell repertoires in COVID-19. This clone turned up a few times. Per the original data handling: Reference gene primer amplification gave estimated nucleated cell counts. Libraries were prepared by immunoSEQ multiplex PCR; TCRdb keeps only in-frame clonotypes and omits some of them. V and J calls and clone size follow that table, whereas D and trimming were derived from the DNA. The sample contains tens of thousands of clones, over 70% of which appear only once. The sequencing input was peripheral blood. The receptor's source is a man over 45 with active COVID-19.

The CDR3 spells CAWDRIYNSPLHF. The CDR3 DNA is TGTGCCTGGGACAGAATCTATAATTCACCCCTCCACTTT. The chain uses TRBV30 and TRBJ1-6; D is possibly TRBD1 (5 bases). CDR3 size: 13 residues. The ends were cut back, 5 bases at V and 3 bases at J, with 8 bases in the middle. The germline CDR1 and CDR2 sequences are GTSNPN and SVGIG (reference sequence). Variable domain in full (rest from reference TRBV30 and TRBJ1-6): SQTIHQWPATLVQPVGSPLSLECTVEGTSNPNLYWYRQAAGRGLQLLFYSVGIGQISSEVPQNLSASRPQDRQFILSSKKLLLSDSGFYLCAWDRIYNSPLHFGNGTRLTVT.